These 32 T cell receptor beta chains came from one sample sequenced in a study of shared clonotypes between healthy human individuals (dated by TCRdb to about 2020). Libraries came from the immunoSEQ multiplex PCR assay. This is the immuneACCESS table as TCRdb keeps it, with only in-frame sequences that have V and J called. A part of the clones is gone; compared with another copy, unresolved V genes explain less than half, and the rest is unexplained. The sample data list over a million clones, and around 82% of these were observed just once. The ten most abundant clones make up 0.55% to 0.7% of the sample. Sequenced sample: memory CD4+ T cells from PBMCs. The intended sense of this specimen's cell subset or site label: CD45RA-negative fraction. The receptors derive from a man aged 18 to 30 in good health. Some clones in this sample may be carry-over from other donors' samples.

This rearrangement joins TRBV27 to TRBJ2-7, with D possibly being TRBD1 (5 bases). CDR1 is MNHEY and CDR2 is SMNVEV in the germline V gene (reference sequence). With 0 bases removed from V and 3 bases from J, the gap between germline ends came to 15 bases. The CDR3 spans 16 residues. For the CDR3, the DNA is TGTGCCAGCAGTTTATCGGGGCAGCCCTCACGCTACGAGCAGTACTTC. Amino acid sequence: CASSLSGQPSRYEQYF.

This clone was observed a few times. The chain has TRBV7-9 and TRBJ2-7; 7 positions agree with TRBD1. The CDR3 has 17 residues. The junction had 12 bases not matched to a gene; V was cut back by 4 bases and J by 0 bases. Per germline, CDR1 SEHNR and CDR2 FQNEAQ (reference sequence). CDR3 DNA: TGTGCCAGCAGCTCCCGATGGACAGGACAACGCTCCTACGAGCAGTACTTC. Residues: CASSSRWTGQRSYEQYF.

This chain links TRBV28 with TRBJ1-1; D unclear. CDR1 and CDR2 from the germline V gene are MDHEN and SYDVKM. Trimming took off 2 bases at V and 7 bases at J, with 8 bases between the two ends. This CDR3 has 12 amino acids. The CDR3 reads CASSLQWGEAFF. DNA of the CDR3: TGTGCCAGCAGTTTACAATGGGGTGAAGCTTTCTTT.

The chain joins TRBV7-3 to TRBJ2-1; the match to TRBD2 covers 8 bases. The CDR3 contains 16 residues. V shed 0 bases, J shed 9 bases, and the junction held 10 bases outside the gene matches. The germline gives CDR1 SGHTA, CDR2 FQGTGA. The CDR3 reads CASSLTGGAAQREQFF. In DNA, the CDR3 is TGTGCCAGCAGCTTAACCGGGGGGGCCGCCCAGCGTGAGCAGTTCTTC.

V gene TRBV19 combines with J gene TRBJ1-2; 7 bases align to TRBD1. The CDR3 runs 15 residues. Germline values: CDR1 LNHDA, CDR2 SQIVND (reference sequence). The trim removed 7 bases at V and 4 bases at J, leaving 12 bases unmatched. The CDR3 is CASTMSGRGIYGYTF. The CDR3 DNA follows: TGTGCCAGTACGATGAGCGGCAGGGGGATCTATGGCTACACCTTC.

The V call is TRBV12-5, the J call TRBJ1-5; 7 bases match TRBD1. The V and J ends lost 2 bases and 0 bases, in that order; junction bases with no gene match: 10. Germline V gene data show CDR1 as LGHNT and CDR2 as FRNRAP. The CDR3 length is 18 residues. The CDR3, as DNA: TGTGCTAGTGGTTTGAGCAGGGGGGATCCCTATAGCAATCAGCCCCAGCATTTT. It is translated as CASGLSRGDPYSNQPQHF.

The chain is built from TRBV29-1 and TRBJ2-2, with TRBD1 matching 7 bases. Germline V gives CDR1 SQVTM, CDR2 ANQGSEA. The CDR3 has 15 residues. The V gene end was trimmed by 4 bases and the J gene end by 3 bases; junction bases not matched to a gene: 8. The CDR3 spells CSVARQGRDTGELFF. The CDR3 nucleotides are TGCAGCGTTGCCCGACAGGGACGAGACACCGGGGAGCTGTTTTTT.

The genes are TRBV7-2 and TRBJ1-6; D not certain. V was cut by 1 base and J by 0 bases, with 10 bases left in between. CDR1 and CDR2 from the germline V gene are SGHTA and FQGNSA. The CDR3 spans 17 residues. The CDR3: CASSLVPFSSYNSPLHF. CDR3 nucleotides: TGTGCCAGCAGCTTAGTACCCTTTAGCTCCTATAATTCACCCCTCCACTTT.

The V and J genes are TRBV5-8 and TRBJ1-1; tentative D call: TRBD1 (5 bases). V lost 2 bases and J 0 bases, leaving 8 bases between the germline ends. CDR1 and CDR2 from the germline V gene are SGHTS and YDEGEE. The CDR3 runs to 14 residues. CDR3 sequence (DNA): TGTGCCAGCAGCTTTAGGGGAATGAACACTGAAGCTTTCTTT. It yields the protein CASSFRGMNTEAFF.

The rearrangement links TRBV29-1 to TRBJ2-1, with 7 bases matching TRBD1. The V segment lost 7 bases and the J segment 16 bases; nucleotides outside the gene matches: 16. There are 12 residues in the CDR3. CDR1 is SQVTM, CDR2 ANQGSEA, per germline. CDR3 residues: CSADKTGITPFF. CDR3 DNA: TGCAGCGCCGATAAGACAGGGATAACCCCTTTCTTC.

The V gene is TRBV6-5, the J gene TRBJ2-3, with D unclear. From germline, CDR1 is MNHEY and CDR2 SVGAGI. The CDR3 spans 15 residues. Trimming removed 2 bases at V and 8 bases at J, with 17 bases between. The CDR3 here is CASSYEEPRSGTQYF. The CDR3 DNA follows: TGTGCCAGCAGTTACGAAGAGCCACGATCGGGTACGCAGTATTTT.

The chain uses TRBV28 and TRBJ2-7; tentatively, D is TRBD1 or TRBD2 (5 bases each). CDR1 and CDR2 from the germline V gene are MDHEN and SYDVKM. The CDR3 is 15 amino acids. V was cut by 8 bases and J by 8 bases, with 25 bases left in between. The CDR3 nucleotides are TGTGCCAGCGTCTCATCAGGGACCGCTACTACTCAGCAGTACTTC. Its translation: CASVSSGTATTQQYF.

The gene calls are TRBV11-2 and TRBJ2-2; no definite D call. Deletions cut 1 base from V and 4 bases from J, with 4 bases between. This CDR3 is built from 13 residues. Germline CDR1 and CDR2: SGHAT and FQNNGV. The CDR3 sequence: CASSLVLTGELFF. The CDR3, as DNA: TGTGCCAGCAGCTTAGTGCTCACCGGGGAGCTGTTTTTT.

This clone occurred once. V is TRBV5-1 and J is TRBJ1-5; no firm D call. The CDR3 contains 14 residues. V gave up 0 bases and J gave up 6 bases, with 10 bases separating them. Germline assignment: CDR1 SGHRS and CDR2 YFSETQ. The CDR3 bases are TGCGCCAGCAGCTTGGAGGGCCAGCCTCAGCCCCAGCATTTT. Encoded protein: CASSLEGQPQPQHF.

Of note for this clone: The same CDR3 also results from other DNA sequences found in this sample. The genes are TRBV25-1 and TRBJ2-4, with a possible D match to TRBD1 (5 bases). This CDR3 comprises 14 residues. The germline V gene has CDR1 MGHDK and CDR2 SYGVNS. V was cut by 4 bases and J by 1 base, with 8 bases left in between. The CDR3 sequence is CASSGAGAKNIQYF. The CDR3 DNA reads TGTGCCAGCAGTGGTGCAGGGGCCAAAAACATTCAGTACTTC.

V is TRBV5-6 and J is TRBJ1-1; D gene unclear. The CDR3 totals 13 residues. V dropped 0 bases and J dropped 8 bases, with 11 bases sitting between them. Germline assignment: CDR1 SGHDT and CDR2 YYEEEE. The CDR3 loop reads CASSLGPLQEAFF. The CDR3 DNA is TGTGCCAGCAGCTTGGGGCCTCTCCAGGAAGCTTTCTTT. The whole variable domain, remainder taken from reference TRBV5-6 and TRBJ1-1, is DAGVTQSPTHLIKTRGQQVTLRCSPKSGHDTVSWYQQALGQGPQFIFQYYEEEERQRGNFPDRFSGHQFPNYSSELNVNALLLGDSALYLCASSLGPLQEAFFGQGTRLTVV.

This sequence joins TRBV5-1 and TRBJ2-1; 8 bases fit TRBD2. CDR1 is SGHRS and CDR2 is YFSETQ in the germline V gene. The V segment lost 4 bases and the J segment 0 bases; nucleotides outside the gene matches: 6. The CDR3 runs to 16 residues. CDR3 protein: CASSQTSGPSYNEQFF. The CDR3 DNA sequence: TGCGCCAGCAGCCAAACTAGCGGACCCTCCTACAATGAGCAGTTCTTC.

This clone came up once. This may arise from a read error, as a much more abundant clone is one base away. The same CDR3 also results from other DNA sequences found in this sample. The CDR3 loop reads CASRPSGANVLTF. Here the CDR3 DNA reads TGTGCCAGCAGACCTTCTGGGGCCAACGTCCTGACTTTC. The J gene is TRBJ2-6, the V gene TRBV27; no firm D call. Per germline, CDR1 MNHEY and CDR2 SMNVEV (reference sequence). The CDR3 has 13 residues. Trimming left V 6 bases short and J 1 base short, with 4 bases between.

In its sample, this clone was seen many times. V is TRBV7-6 and J is TRBJ2-5, with a tentative D call TRBD1 (5 bases). This CDR3 is 14 amino acids long. Germline V gene lookup returns CDR1 SGHVS and CDR2 FNYEAQ. V was pared by 1 base and J by 5 bases, with 11 bases between. The CDR3 loop reads CASSLVGAGETQYF. CDR3 bases: TGTGCCAGCAGCTTAGTTGGGGCCGGGGAGACCCAGTACTTC.

This clone has just one count. V is TRBV2 and J is TRBJ2-7, with TRBD1 matching 10 bases. Germline loops: CDR1 SNHLY, CDR2 FYNNEI. The CDR3 has 15 amino acids. V lost 5 bases and J lost 0; bases outside the gene matches: 4. The chain's CDR3 is CASSQGQGLSYEQYF. CDR3 in DNA: TGTGCCAGCAGTCAGGGACAGGGGCTCTCCTACGAGCAGTACTTC. Based on the CDR3 plus reference TRBV2 and TRBJ2-7, the full variable domain is EPEVTQTPSHQVTQMGQEVILRCVPISNHLYFYWYRQILGQKVEFLVSFYNNEISEKSEIFDDQFSVERPDGSNFTLKIRSTKLEDSAMYFCASSQGQGLSYEQYFGPGTRLTVT.

The chain couples TRBV18 to TRBJ2-5; D may be TRBD1 (5 bases). The CDR3 is 14 amino acids. Trimming shortened V by 1 base and J by 4 bases, and 10 bases separated the two germline ends. Per the germline V gene, CDR1 is KGHSH and CDR2 is LQKENI. The CDR3 is CASSPQAGRETQYF. For the CDR3, the DNA is TGTGCCAGCTCACCACAGGCAGGGCGAGAGACCCAGTACTTC. The whole variable domain, remainder taken from reference TRBV18 and TRBJ2-5, is NAGVMQNPRHLVRRRGQEARLRCSPMKGHSHVYWYRQLPEEGLKFMVYLQKENIIDESGMPKERFSAEFPKEGPSILRIQQVVRGDSAAYFCASSPQAGRETQYFGPGTRLLVL.

The chain uses TRBV27 and TRBJ1-3; 7 positions agree with TRBD1. With 5 bases clipped from V and 3 bases from J, the junction kept 10 bases outside the gene matches. CDR1 and CDR2 from the germline V gene are MNHEY and SMNVEV (reference sequence). The CDR3 covers 16 residues. CDR3: CASSPGQKMGGNTIYF. As DNA, the CDR3 is TGTGCCAGCAGTCCGGGACAGAAAATGGGTGGAAACACCATATATTTT.

J is TRBJ2-3 and V is TRBV2; D might be TRBD2 (5 bases). The CDR3 spans 14 residues. Trimming took off 2 bases at V and 5 bases at J, with 11 bases between the two ends. Germline V CDR1 and CDR2: SNHLY, FYNNEI. CDR3 coding DNA: TGTGCCAGCAGTGAAACTAGTTCAGGAGATACGCAGTATTTT. This codes for CASSETSSGDTQYF.

J is TRBJ2-3 and V is TRBV4-3, with 8 bases aligning to TRBD2. The V segment lost 4 bases and the J segment 4 bases; nucleotides outside the gene matches: 19. The germline V gene encodes CDR1 LGHNA and CDR2 YSLEER. The CDR3 has 19 residues. The CDR3 sequence: CASSPLLREAPSSPDTQYF. For the CDR3, the DNA is TGCGCCAGCAGCCCCCTACTGCGGGAGGCCCCCTCATCCCCAGATACGCAGTATTTT.

Worth noting for this clone: The same CDR3 also results from other DNA sequences found in this sample. V gene TRBV29-1 combines with J gene TRBJ2-3; 7 nucleotides agree with TRBD1. CDR1 SQVTM and CDR2 ANQGSEA come from the germline V gene. CDR3 length: 12 amino acids. V lost 4 bases and J lost 4; bases outside the gene matches: 2. The CDR3: CSVAQGSDTQYF. In DNA, the CDR3 is TGCAGCGTTGCACAGGGGTCAGATACGCAGTATTTT.

J is TRBJ2-1 and V is TRBV7-3; 10 bases agree with TRBD2. The CDR3 covers 15 residues. The V gene's germline CDR1 is SGHTA and CDR2 FQGTGA. V was clipped by 5 bases and J by 4 bases; unmatched bases: 5. The CDR3, as DNA: TGTGCCAGCAGCGCGCTAGCGGGGGCTTACAATGAGCAGTTCTTC. Translating gives CASSALAGAYNEQFF.

Notes on this clone: A read error is possible here, since a much larger clone lies one base away. This chain uses TRBV7-2 with TRBJ1-2; a possible D gene is TRBD1 (6 bases). CDR3 size: 13 residues. Germline CDR1 reads SGHTA; CDR2 reads FQGNSA. Trimming removed 5 bases from V and 4 bases from J, with 11 bases in between. The CDR3 loop is CASSPDRSYGYTF. The CDR3 coding sequence is TGTGCCAGCAGCCCGGACAGAAGCTATGGCTACACCTTC.

The rearrangement joins TRBV2 to TRBJ2-5; a possible D gene is TRBD1 (6 bases). Germline lookup yields CDR1 SNHLY and CDR2 FYNNEI. With 3 bases removed from V and 5 bases from J, the gap between germline ends came to 16 bases. The CDR3 consists of 15 residues. The CDR3 sequence is CASSESGALGETQYF. The CDR3 coding sequence is TGTGCCAGCAGTGAGTCAGGGGCCCTGGGGGAGACCCAGTACTTC.

This clone was seen only a few times. The chain has TRBV12-5 and TRBJ2-2, with TRBD1 matching over 8 bases. CDR1 is LGHNT and CDR2 is FRNRAP in the germline V gene. V lost 3 bases and J lost 2; bases outside the gene matches: 5. The CDR3 has 16 amino acids. The CDR3 nucleotides read TGTGCTAGTGGTTTAGGACAGGGTTTTAACACCGGGGAGCTGTTTTTT. Amino acids: CASGLGQGFNTGELFF.

This clone showed up just once. This chain connects TRBV6-1 to TRBJ2-2; D is unresolved. Germline values: CDR1 MNHNS, CDR2 SASEGT. This CDR3 contains 14 residues. V was cut by 7 bases and J by 1 base, with 10 bases left in between. Here the CDR3 reads CASMSSLNTGELFF. For the CDR3, the DNA is TGTGCCAGCATGTCCTCCCTGAACACCGGGGAGCTGTTTTTT.

This clone has only a few counts. The gene calls are TRBV30 and TRBJ1-6; 7 bases agree with TRBD1. J was trimmed by 12 bases and V by 6 bases; bases with no gene match: 8. The germline gives CDR1 GTSNPN, CDR2 SVGIG (reference sequence). The CDR3 runs to 12 residues. Here the CDR3 reads CACGPSGGPLHF. The CDR3 bases are TGTGCCTGCGGGCCTTCAGGGGGACCCCTCCACTTT.

A few counts support this clone. The gene calls are TRBV9 and TRBJ1-2, with unresolved D. The CDR3 has 13 residues. The germline V gene has CDR1 SGDLS and CDR2 YYNGEE. V was clipped by 4 bases and J by 4 bases, with 11 bases between them. The CDR3 nucleotides are TGTGCCAGCAGCTTGGAAGGGAGCTATGGCTACACCTTC. It encodes CASSLEGSYGYTF.